These T cell receptor beta chains were read from a single sample in a study of blood T cell repertoires in COVID-19. Profiling relied on immunoSEQ multiplex PCR, and the TCRdb table lists in-frame clones only, not all of them. The repertoire holds about 250,000 clones, with around nine tenths as singletons. The specimen sequenced was peripheral blood. Receptors originate from a woman aged 55-70 years who had recovered from COVID-19. CDR3s include the opening cysteine and the closing phenylalanine or tryptophan. A D gene is named only where the DNA matches it firmly. Expanded clones get a size class; other rows say once, few or many, or leave the size out.

V gene: TRBV7-8; J gene: TRBJ2-1; clone size: -; D gene: TRBD2; CDR3 protein: CASSRSGTSSSYNEQFF; CDR3 DNA: TGTGCCAGCAGCAGAAGCGGGACTAGTAGTTCCTACAATGAGCAGTTCTTC
V gene: TRBV10-3; J gene: TRBJ2-1; clone size: -; D gene: TRBD2; CDR3 protein: CAVRDYYNEQFF; CDR3 DNA: TGTGCCGTCCGGGACTACTACAATGAGCAGTTCTTC
V gene: TRBV7-6; J gene: TRBJ2-2; clone size: -; D gene: TRBD1; CDR3 protein: CASSSGQGPTGELFF; CDR3 DNA: TGTGCCAGCAGCTCGGGACAGGGGCCTACCGGGGAGCTGTTTTTT
V gene: TRBV18; J gene: TRBJ1-5; clone size: -; D gene: -; CDR3 protein: CASSLGGSNQPQHF; CDR3 DNA: TGTGCCAGCTCACTTGGGGGGAGCAATCAGCCCCAGCATTTT
V gene: TRBV9; J gene: TRBJ2-7; clone size: -; D gene: TRBD1; CDR3 protein: CASSVGRDSIHEQYF; CDR3 DNA: TGTGCCAGCAGCGTGGGACGGGACAGCATCCACGAGCAGTACTTC
V gene: TRBV11-2; J gene: TRBJ1-2; clone size: -; D gene: -; CDR3 protein: CASSPGTAAYGYTF; CDR3 DNA: TGTGCCAGCAGCCCCGGTACCGCCGCCTATGGCTACACCTTC
V gene: TRBV18; J gene: TRBJ1-1; clone size: few; D gene: -; CDR3 protein: CASSPPGSLRPNTEAFF; CDR3 DNA: TGTGCCAGCTCACCCCCTGGGAGTCTGAGACCGAACACTGAAGCTTTCTTT
V gene: TRBV28; J gene: TRBJ2-1; clone size: few; D gene: -; CDR3 protein: CASSPPAGEGNEQFF; CDR3 DNA: TGTGCCAGCAGCCCTCCGGCCGGGGAAGGCAATGAGCAGTTCTTC
V gene: TRBV3-1/TRBV3-2; J gene: TRBJ1-1; clone size: few; D gene: -; CDR3 protein: CASSQGASKAFF; CDR3 DNA: TGTGCCAGCAGCCAAGGGGCGAGTAAGGCTTTCTTT
V gene: TRBV27; J gene: TRBJ1-1; clone size: -; D gene: TRBD1; CDR3 protein: CASSLIRDRGNTEAFF; CDR3 DNA: TGTGCCAGCAGTCTTATCCGGGACAGGGGAAACACTGAAGCTTTCTTT
V gene: TRBV7-2; J gene: TRBJ2-3; clone size: once; D gene: TRBD1; CDR3 protein: CASSQGQGLIVDTQYF; CDR3 DNA: TGTGCCAGCAGCCAAGGACAGGGGTTGATTGTGGATACGCAGTATTTT
V gene: TRBV9; J gene: TRBJ2-4; clone size: -; D gene: TRBD2; CDR3 protein: CASSPGLAVAKNIQYF; CDR3 DNA: TGTGCCAGCAGCCCGGGACTAGCGGTAGCCAAAAACATTCAGTACTTC
V gene: TRBV2; J gene: TRBJ2-2; clone size: -; D gene: TRBD2; CDR3 protein: CASSPQGLLNTGELFF; CDR3 DNA: TGTGCCAGCAGTCCCCAGGGACTATTGAACACCGGGGAGCTGTTTTTT
V gene: TRBV5-6; J gene: TRBJ1-3; clone size: -; D gene: TRBD1; CDR3 protein: CASSLGDSIGNTIYF; CDR3 DNA: TGTGCCAGCAGCTTGGGGGACAGTATTGGAAACACCATATATTTT
V gene: TRBV12-3/TRBV12-4; J gene: TRBJ1-1; clone size: -; D gene: -; CDR3 protein: CASKMEGEAFF; CDR3 DNA: TGTGCCAGCAAAATGGAGGGTGAAGCTTTCTTT
V gene: TRBV2; J gene: TRBJ2-1; clone size: -; D gene: TRBD2; CDR3 protein: CASSERGGLANEQFF; CDR3 DNA: TGTGCCAGCAGTGAACGGGGGGGGCTAGCAAATGAGCAGTTCTTC
V gene: TRBV5-1; J gene: TRBJ1-4; clone size: -; D gene: -; CDR3 protein: CASSDPAQGNEKLFF; CDR3 DNA: TGCGCCAGCAGCGACCCCGCGCAGGGAAATGAAAAACTGTTTTTT
V gene: TRBV4-1; J gene: TRBJ1-3; clone size: -; D gene: -; CDR3 protein: CASSQERGRGNTIYF; CDR3 DNA: TGCGCCAGCAGCCAAGAGAGAGGGCGAGGAAACACCATATATTTT
V gene: TRBV7-2; J gene: TRBJ1-5; clone size: few; D gene: -; CDR3 protein: CASSFYGQPQHF; CDR3 DNA: TGTGCCAGCAGCTTTTATGGCCAGCCCCAGCATTTT
V gene: TRBV15; J gene: TRBJ1-1; clone size: -; D gene: -; CDR3 protein: CATSIRQSSMNTEAFF; CDR3 DNA: TGTGCCACCAGCATAAGACAGAGCTCTATGAACACTGAAGCTTTCTTT
V gene: TRBV2; J gene: TRBJ2-2; clone size: -; D gene: -; CDR3 protein: CASNGPSEAGELFF; CDR3 DNA: TGTGCCAGCAACGGCCCCTCGGAGGCCGGGGAGCTGTTTTTT
V gene: TRBV5-1; J gene: TRBJ1-1; clone size: -; D gene: -; CDR3 protein: CASSSNPQGNTEAFF; CDR3 DNA: TGCGCCAGCAGCTCAAACCCACAGGGTAACACTGAAGCTTTCTTT
V gene: TRBV7-2; J gene: TRBJ2-7; clone size: -; D gene: TRBD2; CDR3 protein: CASSLGGARRDYEQYF; CDR3 DNA: TGTGCCAGCAGTCTCGGGGGGGCTCGGCGGGACTACGAGCAGTACTTC
V gene: TRBV11-2; J gene: TRBJ1-2; clone size: -; D gene: -; CDR3 protein: CASSPGPGSDGYTF; CDR3 DNA: TGTGCCAGCAGCCCAGGCCCAGGGTCAGATGGCTACACCTTC
V gene: TRBV2; J gene: TRBJ1-6; clone size: -; D gene: TRBD1; CDR3 protein: CASAGQGEYSPLHF; CDR3 DNA: TGTGCCAGCGCGGGACAGGGAGAGTATTCACCCCTCCACTTT
V gene: TRBV5-4; J gene: TRBJ2-7; clone size: few; D gene: TRBD2; CDR3 protein: CASSLVTSGTEQYF; CDR3 DNA: TGTGCCAGCAGCTTGGTGACTAGCGGGACCGAGCAGTACTTC
V gene: TRBV6-5; J gene: TRBJ1-4; clone size: -; D gene: TRBD1; CDR3 protein: CASSYSGQGDEKLFF; CDR3 DNA: TGTGCCAGCAGTTACTCGGGACAGGGTGATGAAAAACTGTTTTTT
V gene: TRBV2; J gene: TRBJ1-5; clone size: few; D gene: TRBD1; CDR3 protein: CASSYQTGGPQPQHF; CDR3 DNA: TGTGCCAGCAGCTATCAGACAGGGGGTCCTCAGCCCCAGCATTTT
V gene: TRBV3-1/TRBV3-2; J gene: TRBJ1-1; clone size: -; D gene: -; CDR3 protein: CASSPQGGGTEAFF; CDR3 DNA: TGTGCCAGCAGCCCACAGGGCGGGGGGACTGAAGCTTTCTTT
V gene: TRBV29-1; J gene: TRBJ1-6; clone size: -; D gene: -; CDR3 protein: CSVQLGGNSPLHF; CDR3 DNA: TGCAGCGTCCAACTCGGCGGGAATTCACCCCTCCACTTT
V gene: TRBV19; J gene: TRBJ1-4; clone size: -; D gene: -; CDR3 protein: CASSSREGGVYGKLFF; CDR3 DNA: TGTGCCAGTAGTTCCCGGGAAGGGGGGGTCTACGGAAAACTGTTTTTT
V gene: TRBV14; J gene: TRBJ2-7; clone size: -; D gene: -; CDR3 protein: CASSQGLQGPLGEQYF; CDR3 DNA: TGTGCCAGCAGCCAAGGCCTACAGGGACCGCTGGGCGAGCAGTACTTC
V gene: TRBV6-2/TRBV6-3; J gene: TRBJ2-7; clone size: once; D gene: -; CDR3 protein: CASSSGGGGLAREQYF; CDR3 DNA: TGTGCCAGCAGCTCAGGGGGCGGTGGACTAGCGAGGGAGCAGTACTTC
V gene: TRBV4-2; J gene: TRBJ1-1; clone size: -; D gene: -; CDR3 protein: CASSLPRGTEAFF; CDR3 DNA: TGTGCCAGCAGCCTCCCTAGGGGCACTGAAGCTTTCTTT
V gene: TRBV7-7; J gene: TRBJ2-5; clone size: -; D gene: -; CDR3 protein: CASSLGLQGRGETQYF; CDR3 DNA: TGTGCTAGCAGCTTGGGACTACAGGGTCGCGGAGAGACCCAGTACTTC
V gene: TRBV9; J gene: TRBJ2-2; clone size: -; D gene: TRBD2; CDR3 protein: CASSVGLAGSPLGELFF; CDR3 DNA: TGTGCCAGCAGCGTAGGGCTAGCGGGATCCCCGCTCGGGGAGCTGTTTTTT
V gene: TRBV2; J gene: TRBJ1-6; clone size: -; D gene: TRBD1; CDR3 protein: CASTDRQGSYNSPLHF; CDR3 DNA: TGTGCCAGCACCGACCGACAGGGATCCTATAATTCACCCCTCCACTTT
V gene: TRBV2; J gene: TRBJ1-2; clone size: -; D gene: -; CDR3 protein: CASSDSGGYGYTF; CDR3 DNA: TGTGCCAGCAGTGACAGCGGAGGCTATGGCTACACCTTC
V gene: TRBV18; J gene: TRBJ2-7; clone size: once; D gene: TRBD1; CDR3 protein: CASSPPGTGQRYEQYF; CDR3 DNA: TGTGCCAGCTCACCTCCCGGGACAGGGCAACGCTACGAGCAGTACTTC
V gene: TRBV7-3; J gene: TRBJ1-5; clone size: -; D gene: -; CDR3 protein: CASSSGRGQPQHF; CDR3 DNA: TGTGCCAGCAGCTCTGGGAGAGGTCAGCCCCAGCATTTT
V gene: TRBV6-2/TRBV6-3; J gene: TRBJ1-5; clone size: -; D gene: TRBD1; CDR3 protein: CASSYLGQPIGGNQPQHF; CDR3 DNA: TGTGCCAGCAGTTATCTGGGACAGCCTATCGGGGGCAATCAGCCCCAGCATTTT
V gene: TRBV28; J gene: TRBJ1-2; clone size: -; D gene: -; CDR3 protein: CASSLAGLLGYTF; CDR3 DNA: TGTGCCAGCAGTTTAGCAGGGCTGTTGGGCTACACCTTC
V gene: TRBV7-2; J gene: TRBJ2-7; clone size: -; D gene: -; CDR3 protein: CASSLVGGYEQYF; CDR3 DNA: TGTGCCAGCAGCTTAGTTGGCGGATACGAGCAGTACTTC
V gene: TRBV2; J gene: TRBJ1-1; clone size: -; D gene: TRBD1; CDR3 protein: CASRVRDRSNTEAFF; CDR3 DNA: TGTGCCAGCAGGGTCCGGGACAGGTCGAACACTGAAGCTTTCTTT
V gene: TRBV19; J gene: TRBJ1-5; clone size: -; D gene: -; CDR3 protein: CASSRTRGTYSNQPQHF; CDR3 DNA: TGTGCCAGTAGCCGGACCCGAGGGACTTATAGCAATCAGCCCCAGCATTTT
V gene: TRBV20-1; J gene: TRBJ2-7; clone size: -; D gene: -; CDR3 protein: CSAPGYYEQYF; CDR3 DNA: TGCAGTGCCCCCGGTTACTACGAGCAGTACTTC
V gene: TRBV7-3; J gene: TRBJ2-1; clone size: -; D gene: -; CDR3 protein: CASSNTIEQFF; CDR3 DNA: TGTGCCAGCAGCAACACCATTGAGCAGTTCTTC
V gene: TRBV4-3; J gene: TRBJ2-5; clone size: -; D gene: TRBD2; CDR3 protein: CASSQGLAQETQYF; CDR3 DNA: TGCGCCAGCAGCCAAGGACTAGCCCAAGAGACCCAGTACTTC
V gene: TRBV29-1; J gene: TRBJ2-5; clone size: -; D gene: -; CDR3 protein: CSVTQGLRETQYF; CDR3 DNA: TGCAGCGTTACGCAGGGACTTAGGGAGACCCAGTACTTC
V gene: TRBV21-1; J gene: TRBJ2-3; clone size: -; D gene: -; CDR3 protein: CASSSTSGGGLTDTQYF; CDR3 DNA: TGTGCCAGCAGCAGTACTAGCGGGGGTGGCCTCACAGATACGCAGTATTTT
V gene: TRBV9; J gene: TRBJ2-2; clone size: once; D gene: -; CDR3 protein: CASSVDRVVQGTELFF; CDR3 DNA: TGTGCCAGCAGCGTAGACAGGGTGGTACAGGGGACTGAGCTGTTTTTT